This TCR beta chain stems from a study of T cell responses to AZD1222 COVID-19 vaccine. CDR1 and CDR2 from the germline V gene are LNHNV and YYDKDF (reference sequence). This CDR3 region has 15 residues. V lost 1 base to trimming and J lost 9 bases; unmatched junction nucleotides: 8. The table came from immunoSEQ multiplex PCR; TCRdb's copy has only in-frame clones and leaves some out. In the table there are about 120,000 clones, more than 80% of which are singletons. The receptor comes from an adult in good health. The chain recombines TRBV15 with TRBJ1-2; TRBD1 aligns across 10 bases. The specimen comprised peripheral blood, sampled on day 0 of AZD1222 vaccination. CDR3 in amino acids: CATSRVRQGARRYTF. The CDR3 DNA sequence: TGTGCCACCAGCAGAGTACGACAGGGGGCTAGACGCTACACCTTC.